The source of this T cell receptor beta chain is a study of lung T cells in sarcoidosis with Löfgren's syndrome. Study details: In sarcoidosis, CD4+ T cells accumulate in bronchoalveolar lavage fluid. Study findings and constraints: These T cells were suggested, not shown, to recognize a putative antigen. Multiple Löfgren's syndrome patients reportedly shared TRAV12-1 and TRBV2 CDR3 motifs. TRAV12-1 preferentially paired with TRBV2, with homologous CDR3s.

This clonotype was counted a single time. What it recognizes is unknown. A much larger clonotype is one base distant, so this may be a read error. There are 13 residues in the CDR3. Germline values: CDR1 MNHNS, CDR2 SASEGT. TCRdb re-called the reads through MiXCR, storing one row per CDR3 protein. The repertoire holds 58,000 or so distinct CDR3 sequences, with over 20% as singletons. The origin of this receptor is a human donor with sarcoidosis (Löfgren's syndrome or another form), or a control subject (not recorded which). Sample: CD4+ T cells from PBMCs. This chain connects TRBV6-1 to TRBJ1-1; D gene unclear. The CDR3 DNA reads TGTGCCGGCAGCTTCGCAGGACCGATGGAAGCTTTCTTT. Encoded protein: CAGSFAGPMEAFF.